This note documents a single T cell receptor (beta chain) sequence. CDR3 length equals 15 residues. Trimming removed 0 bases from V and 4 bases from J, with 12 bases in between. The V gene's germline CDR1 is LNHNV and CDR2 YYDKDF (reference sequence). The sample originates from a study of blood T cell repertoires in COVID-19. Study-wide background: Nucleic acid was either cDNA or gDNA, and it came from T cells, B-cell-depleted T cells, or PBMCs.

Participant-reported clinical history was the basis for cohort assignment. Sequencing used immunoSEQ multiplex PCR; TCRdb keeps in-frame clones, though not all of them. The table lists 280,000 or so clones, around 90% of them singletons. The sample was PBMCs or T cells enriched from blood (not recorded which). This clonotype was obtained from a woman aged 18-29 years with acute COVID-19. This chain links TRBV15 with TRBJ1-1; the D gene is possibly TRBD1 (5 bases). CDR3 region: CATSREIGGFTEAFF. In nucleotides, the CDR3 is TGTGCCACCAGCAGAGAAATCGGGGGGTTCACTGAAGCTTTCTTT.